Listed below are T cell receptor beta chains from one sample, sequenced in a study of Graves' ophthalmopathy and Graves' hyperthyroidism. TCRdb itself ran the multiplex PCR reads through MiXCR, one entry per CDR3 protein. This table has 740,000 or so distinct CDR3 sequences, approximately 40% appearing once. Sequencing was done on a sample of peripheral blood. The receptor source for this set is an adult man with Graves' ophthalmopathy. CDR3s include the opening cysteine and the closing phenylalanine or tryptophan. The order of the fields is clone size, J gene, V gene, CDR3 length, D gene, CDR3 protein, CDR3 DNA. The D gene is left open where the match is weak. Where a row states a size, it is once, few, many or the class of an expanded clone; other rows omit it.

abundance: few
j_gene: TRBJ1-1
v_gene: TRBV6-5
len: 14
d_gene: NA
CDR3aa: CASSSRGANTEAFF
CDR3nt: TGTGCCAGCAGTTCTCGGGGGGCCAACACTGAAGCTTTCTTT

abundance: NA
j_gene: TRBJ1-2
v_gene: TRBV29-1
len: 14
d_gene: TRBD1
CDR3aa: CSVGTPGQNYGYTF
CDR3nt: TGCAGCGTAGGTACTCCGGGACAGAACTATGGCTACACCTTC

abundance: NA
j_gene: TRBJ1-2
v_gene: TRBV7-9
len: 14
d_gene: NA
CDR3aa: CASSLVRGPYGYTF
CDR3nt: TGTGCCAGCAGCTTGGTCAGGGGACCCTATGGCTACACCTTC

abundance: NA
j_gene: TRBJ1-5
v_gene: TRBV2
len: 15
d_gene: TRBD1
CDR3aa: CASSLSSRGLQPQHF
CDR3nt: TGTGCCAGCAGTTTATCAAGCAGGGGGCTTCAGCCCCAGCATTTT

abundance: NA
j_gene: TRBJ2-7
v_gene: TRBV4-1
len: 13
d_gene: NA
CDR3aa: CASSQTLRGEQYF
CDR3nt: TGCGCCAGCAGCCAAACTCTCCGGGGCGAGCAGTACTTC

abundance: NA
j_gene: TRBJ2-7
v_gene: TRBV7-9
len: 15
d_gene: NA
CDR3aa: CAGSFDRPGSYEQYF
CDR3nt: TGTGCCGGCAGCTTCGACCGACCAGGCTCCTACGAGCAGTACTTC

abundance: NA
j_gene: TRBJ1-2
v_gene: TRBV25-1
len: 14
d_gene: TRBD1
CDR3aa: CAWRRSPQGYGYTF
CDR3nt: TGTGCCTGGAGGAGGAGCCCACAGGGGTATGGCTACACCTTC

abundance: NA
j_gene: TRBJ2-7
v_gene: TRBV13
len: 14
d_gene: TRBD2
CDR3aa: CASTLRTSLDEQYF
CDR3nt: TGTGCCAGCACACTACGGACTAGCTTGGACGAGCAGTACTTC

abundance: NA
j_gene: TRBJ1-5
v_gene: TRBV3-1
len: 12
d_gene: NA
CDR3aa: CASSHRYQPQHF
CDR3nt: TGTGCCAGCAGCCACCGCTATCAGCCCCAGCATTTT

abundance: NA
j_gene: TRBJ2-5
v_gene: TRBV7-9
len: 14
d_gene: TRBD2
CDR3aa: CATSTARGMETQYF
CDR3nt: TGTGCCACCAGCACCGCGCGGGGGATGGAGACCCAGTACTTC

abundance: NA
j_gene: TRBJ1-2
v_gene: TRBV7-9
len: 13
d_gene: TRBD1
CDR3aa: CASSWGQGLGYTF
CDR3nt: TGTGCCAGCAGCTGGGGACAGGGGTTGGGCTACACCTTC

abundance: NA
j_gene: TRBJ2-1
v_gene: TRBV7-9
len: 13
d_gene: TRBD2
CDR3aa: CASSDEGLGRQFF
CDR3nt: TGTGCCAGCAGCGACGAAGGACTAGGACGGCAGTTCTTC

abundance: NA
j_gene: TRBJ2-5
v_gene: TRBV5-4
len: 15
d_gene: TRBD1
CDR3aa: CASSSGQGQWETQYF
CDR3nt: TGCGCCAGCAGCTCGGGACAGGGGCAGTGGGAGACCCAGTACTTC

abundance: many
j_gene: TRBJ1-2
v_gene: TRBV2
len: 14
d_gene: NA
CDR3aa: CASSLRSGSYGYTF
CDR3nt: TGTGCCAGCTCCCTCCGTTCAGGGAGCTATGGCTACACCTTC

abundance: many
j_gene: TRBJ1-1
v_gene: TRBV10-1
len: 13
d_gene: TRBD1
CDR3aa: CASSESLGQQAFF
CDR3nt: TGCGCCAGCAGTGAGTCTCTGGGACAGCAAGCTTTCTTT

abundance: few
j_gene: TRBJ2-3
v_gene: TRBV12-3/TRBV12-4
len: 15
d_gene: NA
CDR3aa: CASSSEMAVTDTQYF
CDR3nt: TGTGCCAGCAGTTCCGAGATGGCGGTCACAGATACGCAGTATTTT

abundance: many
j_gene: TRBJ1-5
v_gene: TRBV19
len: 12
d_gene: NA
CDR3aa: CASRRGNQPQHF
CDR3nt: TGTGCCAGTCGGAGGGGCAATCAGCCCCAGCATTTT

abundance: few
j_gene: TRBJ2-7
v_gene: TRBV7-9
len: 14
d_gene: TRBD1
CDR3aa: CASSVRDRVQKQYF
CDR3nt: TGTGCCAGCAGTGTCCGGGACAGGGTCCAAAAGCAGTACTTC

abundance: many
j_gene: TRBJ1-1
v_gene: TRBV20-1
len: 12
d_gene: NA
CDR3aa: CSAHSSGTEAFF
CDR3nt: TGCAGTGCCCACAGTAGTGGGACTGAAGCTTTCTTT

abundance: NA
j_gene: TRBJ1-2
v_gene: TRBV15
len: 13
d_gene: NA
CDR3aa: CASSWMRGYGYTF
CDR3nt: TGTGCCAGCAGCTGGATGCGAGGGTATGGCTACACCTTC

abundance: NA
j_gene: TRBJ1-5
v_gene: TRBV24-1
len: 16
d_gene: NA
CDR3aa: CATSDPVTTGAWPQHF
CDR3nt: TGTGCCACCAGTGACCCAGTCACGACGGGTGCCTGGCCCCAGCATTTT

abundance: many
j_gene: TRBJ1-5
v_gene: TRBV29-1
len: 13
d_gene: NA
CDR3aa: CSVWVDGNQPQHF
CDR3nt: TGCAGCGTTTGGGTTGACGGCAATCAGCCCCAGCATTTT